A selection of T cell receptor beta chains follows, all from one sample in a study of blood T cell repertoires in COVID-19. Using immunoSEQ multiplex PCR, the repertoire was profiled, and TCRdb retains in-frame clones only, with some absent. Of 98,000 or so clones in the sample, just over 85% were seen once. Sample: peripheral blood. The receptors come from a human donor in a cohort sampled during active COVID-19. Each CDR3 is given without its conserved first and last residue. D genes are given only for firm matches.

V	J	D	CDR3
TRBV6-5	TRBJ2-7	.	ATLGGGNEQY
TRBV30	TRBJ2-1	TRBD1	AWSAGTGYYNEQF
TRBV7-6	TRBJ2-2	TRBD1	ASSVDRGETGELF
TRBV9	TRBJ2-7	.	ASSAGTKAYEQY
TRBV18	TRBJ2-7	TRBD2	ASSSLAGTSEDYEQY
TRBV13	TRBJ2-5	TRBD2	ASSLEEAGGIGETQY
TRBV9	TRBJ2-2	TRBD1	ASSVGGQTNTGELF
TRBV2	TRBJ1-2	TRBD1	ASSEATGWGYGYT
TRBV7-7	TRBJ2-1	TRBD2	ASSLGSGSGEQF
TRBV19	TRBJ2-7	.	ASSPDGWYEQY
TRBV6-1	TRBJ1-2	.	ASSEPGSDDYGYT
TRBV6-4	TRBJ2-1	TRBD2	ASSRSGDSYNEQF
TRBV2	TRBJ1-1	.	ASRVPGADTEAF
TRBV19	TRBJ1-5	TRBD1	ASSTGQGNQPQH
TRBV6-1	TRBJ2-2	TRBD1	ASSEEAGGTGELF
TRBV9	TRBJ2-2	TRBD2	ASSAPTSGGTGELF
TRBV15	TRBJ1-5	.	ATSRDLQDNQPQH
TRBV3-1/TRBV3-2	TRBJ1-5	TRBD1	ASSLSGGDQPQH
TRBV6-5	TRBJ2-1	TRBD2	ASTWSGGPQF
TRBV7-6	TRBJ1-1	.	ASSIGLLSTEAF
TRBV7-3	TRBJ2-3	TRBD1	ASSLSGTGVSTDTQY
TRBV3-1/TRBV3-2	TRBJ2-3	TRBD2	ASSQARGGQY
TRBV30	TRBJ1-5	TRBD1	ACQKGTDRGNQPQH
TRBV6-5	TRBJ2-2	.	ASSSRNTGELF
TRBV19	TRBJ2-3	.	ASSISGAHAHTQY
TRBV10-2	TRBJ1-6	.	ASRGAYNSPLH
TRBV29-1	TRBJ2-7	TRBD2	SVGTSEDEQY
TRBV11-2	TRBJ1-3	.	ASSFWGGDTIY
TRBV24-1	TRBJ2-1	TRBD2	ATSDSALAGYNEQF
TRBV4-1	TRBJ1-5	TRBD1	ASSQDDRGHQPQH
TRBV3-1/TRBV3-2	TRBJ2-1	TRBD2	ASSQNTRAGVKEEQF
TRBV19	TRBJ2-3	TRBD1	ANTGQITDTQY
TRBV5-4	TRBJ1-5	.	ASSSGGSSNQPQH
TRBV3-1/TRBV3-2	TRBJ1-1	TRBD1	ASSEQQGATEAF
TRBV7-8	TRBJ2-4	.	ASSLRSGDLGTLDIQY
TRBV19	TRBJ2-5	.	ASSIGLATQETQY
TRBV7-9	TRBJ2-7	.	ASSVLTGYEQY